This is a list of T cell receptor beta chains from one sample in a study of T cell repertoires in cytomegalovirus infection. These receptors' antigens are unknown. In TCRdb, the reads were re-called with MiXCR into one record per CDR3 protein. The sample includes approximately 300,000 distinct CDR3 sequences, around 25% of them seen just once. Sample: cultured PBMCs, taken from culture after CMV antigen stimulation. The receptors were gathered from a human donor in good health (CMV status not recorded). Some clones in this sample may be carry-over from other donors' samples. CDR3s include the opening cysteine and the closing phenylalanine or tryptophan. A D gene is named only where the DNA matches it firmly. For some rows the clone size is stated as once, few or many, or as a class when expanded; others skip it.

>.|14|.|TRBV14|TRBJ2-1
TGTGCCAGCAGCCCAGCGAACAGTAGGACTGAGCAGTTCTTC
CASSPANSRTEQFF
>.|13|TRBD1|TRBV19|TRBJ2-7
TGTGCCTCCTCATCCGGGACAGGTTACGAGCAGTACTTC
CASSSGTGYEQYF
>many|14|.|TRBV7-6|TRBJ2-7
TGTGCCAGCAGCTTAGTTCCAGCATCCTACGAGCAGTACTTC
CASSLVPASYEQYF
>many|17|.|TRBV7-4|TRBJ2-2
TGTGCCAGCAGCTCCGGGGTGCAGGTCAGCCACACCGGGGAGCTGTTTTTT
CASSSGVQVSHTGELFF
>many|14|.|TRBV10-2|TRBJ1-2
TGCGCCAGCAGTGAGTCGACCGGGGCATATGGCTACACCTTC
CASSESTGAYGYTF
>once|16|.|TRBV15|TRBJ1-2
TGTGCCACCAGCAGAGCTGGGGCACATGGAAACTATGGCTACACCTTC
CATSRAGAHGNYGYTF
>few|17|TRBD2|TRBV5-6|TRBJ2-2
TGTGCCAGCAGCTACGTAGCGGGAGGGCCCTACTCCGGGGAGCTGTTTTTT
CASSYVAGGPYSGELFF
>.|15|.|TRBV10-3|TRBJ2-2
TGTGCCATCAGTGGTCGTGGAGGGGACACCGGGGAGCTGTTTTTT
CAISGRGGDTGELFF
>.|12|.|TRBV20-1|TRBJ2-5
TGCAGTGCCAGACAGTTCCAAGAGACCCAGTACTTC
CSARQFQETQYF
>.|10|.|TRBV29-1|TRBJ2-3
TGCAGCGCCGGCACAGATACGCAGTATTTT
CSAGTDTQYF
>.|18|.|TRBV10-3|TRBJ2-2
TGTGCCATCAGCTCGACGGGACTCCACTTATCGAACACCGGGGAGCTGTTTTTT
CAISSTGLHLSNTGELFF
>few|13|.|TRBV7-2|TRBJ2-7
TGTGCCAGCAGCTTAACTCCACCCTACGAGCAGTACTTC
CASSLTPPYEQYF
>few|13|TRBD1|TRBV20-1|TRBJ1-5
TGCAGTGCTCCAGGACAGGGGCAAGGGCCCCAGCATTTT
CSAPGQGQGPQHF
>.|14|TRBD2|TRBV20-1|TRBJ2-1
TGCAGTGCCGCCCTAGCGGGATTATACAATGAGCAGTTCTTC
CSAALAGLYNEQFF
>few|16|TRBD2|TRBV6-2/TRBV6-3|TRBJ2-2
TGTGCCAGCAGTTACACCCAGCGGGAGAACAGGGGGGAGCTGTTTTTT
CASSYTQRENRGELFF
>.|15|TRBD2|TRBV2|TRBJ2-7
TGTGCCAGCAGGGGAGGGACGGTCAGCTCCTACGAGCAGTACTTC
CASRGGTVSSYEQYF
>.|15|TRBD1|TRBV28|TRBJ1-2
TGTGCCAGCAGTATAGGCAGGGGGGATAACTATGGCTACACCTTC
CASSIGRGDNYGYTF
>many|14|TRBD2|TRBV7-8|TRBJ2-7
TGTGCCAGCAGCCCAGGACTAGGCTTAGGCGAGCAGTACTTC
CASSPGLGLGEQYF
>few|12|.|TRBV10-3|TRBJ2-5
TGTGCCATCGGGGCGGAGCAAGAGACCCAGTACTTC
CAIGAEQETQYF
>once|14|TRBD1|TRBV9|TRBJ2-4
TGTGCCAGCAGCTCTGGAAACAGGGGTAGCATTCAGTACTTC
CASSSGNRGSIQYF
>many|15|.|TRBV7-3|TRBJ1-5
TGTGCCAGCAGCAAAGACGGACTGAACAATCAGCCCCAGCATTTT
CASSKDGLNNQPQHF
>.|13|.|TRBV20-1|TRBJ2-7
TGCAGTGCCCGTGCGGGAAACCCCTACGAGCAGTACTTC
CSARAGNPYEQYF
>many|15|TRBD1|TRBV7-9|TRBJ1-2
TGTGCCAGCAGTTTAAGGGGACAGGGCTTCTATGGCTACACCTTC
CASSLRGQGFYGYTF
>few|12|.|TRBV6-2/TRBV6-3|TRBJ2-3
TGTGCCAGCAGTTACTCGTCAGATACGCAGTATTTT
CASSYSSDTQYF
>.|13|.|TRBV18|TRBJ2-5
TGTGCCAGCTCGGGCGGGACACAAGAGACCCAGTACTTC
CASSGGTQETQYF
>.|14|.|TRBV29-1|TRBJ1-1
TGCAGCGTTGAAGTTGCCACCGGAGGGTCTGAAGCTTTCTTT
CSVEVATGGSEAFF
>many|14|.|TRBV7-8|TRBJ2-2
TGTGCCAGCAGCTTAGGGGCAGTGTCGGGGGAGCTGTTTTTT
CASSLGAVSGELFF
>.|15|.|TRBV19|TRBJ2-7
TGTGCCAGTGCCTTTACGGCGGGTGGCCGCTACGAGCAGTACTTC
CASAFTAGGRYEQYF
>few|13|.|TRBV7-2|TRBJ2-1
TGTGCCAGCAGCCTCACGGATGGCAATGAGCAGTTCTTC
CASSLTDGNEQFF
>many|15|TRBD2|TRBV4-3|TRBJ2-7
TGCGCCAGCAGCCAACAACTAGCGGGACCCTACGAGCAGTACTTC
CASSQQLAGPYEQYF
>few|17|.|TRBV5-6|TRBJ1-1
TGTGCCAGCAGCCCGATAGGGCTAGGGGCGTTGGACACTGAAGCTTTCTTT
CASSPIGLGALDTEAFF
>many|14|.|TRBV7-2|TRBJ1-5
TGTGCCAGCAATATTGCGGGGGGAAGTCAGCCCCAGCATTTT
CASNIAGGSQPQHF
>.|16|.|TRBV7-2|TRBJ1-4
TGTGCCAGCAGCTTAGTAGAGGGAGGGCCTAATGAAAAACTGTTTTTT
CASSLVEGGPNEKLFF
>.|14|TRBD1|TRBV19|TRBJ1-1
TGTGCCAGTAGTATCAGGGGGGGGAACACTGAAGCTTTCTTT
CASSIRGGNTEAFF
>.|14|.|TRBV6-1|TRBJ2-1
TGTGCCAGCCGGGGACTTAGCTCCTACAATGAGCAGTTCTTC
CASRGLSSYNEQFF
>few|14|TRBD1|TRBV15|TRBJ2-5
TGTGCCACCGGCAGGACAGGGGGAGGGGAGACCCAGTACTTC
CATGRTGGGETQYF
>few|13|.|TRBV4-3|TRBJ1-3
TGCGCCAGCAGCCAAAGCAGGGGAAACACCATATATTTT
CASSQSRGNTIYF
>.|15|.|TRBV7-2|TRBJ2-3
TGTGCCAGCAGCTTAGAAAGGGGTAGCACAGATACGCAGTATTTT
CASSLERGSTDTQYF
>many|15|.|TRBV7-2|TRBJ1-5
TGTGCCAGCAGCTTAAGAAGGGGCAGTAATCAGCCCCAGCATTTT
CASSLRRGSNQPQHF
>many|13|.|TRBV5-6|TRBJ1-2
TGTGCCAGCAGCTTGGATCGAGAGTATGGCTACACCTTC
CASSLDREYGYTF
>many|15|TRBD2|TRBV18|TRBJ2-3
TGTGCCAGCTCACCAGTGGGACTAGCGGGAGATACGCAGTATTTT
CASSPVGLAGDTQYF
>.|14|TRBD2|TRBV24-1|TRBJ2-5
TGTGCCACCAGTGAGCCTAGCGGTAAAGAGACCCAGTACTTC
CATSEPSGKETQYF
>many|14|.|TRBV7-9|TRBJ1-2
TGTGCCAGCAGCTTCCGGACAGAGAACTATGGCTACACCTTC
CASSFRTENYGYTF
>few|15|TRBD2|TRBV5-5|TRBJ2-3
TGTGCCAGCAGCTTTACGCGGGAGTTGCCAGATACGCAGTATTTT
CASSFTRELPDTQYF
>few|14|TRBD2|TRBV7-6|TRBJ2-3
TGTGCCAGCGCTACTAGCGGGGGGACAGATACGCAGTATTTT
CASATSGGTDTQYF
>many|14|TRBD2|TRBV7-2|TRBJ2-5
TGTGCCAGCAGTCTCTCGGGGGGACAAGAGACCCAGTACTTC
CASSLSGGQETQYF
>.|13|.|TRBV6-6|TRBJ1-1
TGTGCCAGCAGTTACTGGCAGAACACTGAAGCTTTCTTT
CASSYWQNTEAFF
>few|11|.|TRBV10-3|TRBJ2-1
TGTGCCATCAGTGAGAAGTATGAGCAGTTCTTC
CAISEKYEQFF
>.|15|TRBD1|TRBV15|TRBJ1-1
TGTGCCACCAGCAGCGCCGGGACAGGGAACACTGAAGCTTTCTTT
CATSSAGTGNTEAFF
>.|13|.|TRBV12-5|TRBJ2-5
TGTGCTAGTGCCCCAGAGTCGACATGGACCCAGTACTTC
CASAPESTWTQYF
>few|17|.|TRBV24-1|TRBJ1-5
TGTGCCACCAGTGATTTTTCCGTAGGGCCCGGAGATCAGCCCCAGCATTTT
CATSDFSVGPGDQPQHF
>.|15|TRBD2|TRBV29-1|TRBJ2-1
TGCAGCGGCCGACTAGCTGTGAGCTCCTACAATGAGCAGTTCTTC
CSGRLAVSSYNEQFF
>many|16|.|TRBV7-8|TRBJ2-2
TGTGCCAGCAGCTTAGTGCGCGGGATCGTCACCGGGGAGCTGTTTTTT
CASSLVRGIVTGELFF